The 30 T cell receptor beta chains in this list originate from one sample, sequenced in a study of shared clonotypes between healthy human individuals. Sequencing was performed with immunoSEQ multiplex PCR; in TCRdb, only in-frame clones are kept and a portion is missing. Of some 900,000 clones in the sample, roughly 72% were seen once. Sequencing used memory CD4+ T cells sorted from blood. Subset in this sample: CD45RA-negative fraction. The origin of the receptors is a man aged 18 to 29 in good health.

The rearrangement joins TRBV7-9 to TRBJ2-3, with TRBD1 matching 8 bases. Trimming took 5 bases from V and 8 from J; bases not matched to a gene: 9. CDR1 and CDR2 (germline): SEHNR, FQNEAQ (reference sequence). This CDR3 spans 14 amino acids. The CDR3 loop is CASSVDRVGGTQYF. The CDR3 DNA sequence: TGTGCCAGCAGCGTGGACAGGGTGGGAGGTACGCAGTATTTT.

The chain combines TRBV29-1 with TRBJ2-1; D not certain. Germline lookup yields CDR1 SQVTM and CDR2 ANQGSEA. Trimming left V 6 bases short and J 9 bases short, with 12 bases between. This CDR3 region has 11 residues. The CDR3 DNA reads as TGCAGCGTACAGACGGGTTTTGAGCAGTTCTTC. Encoded protein: CSVQTGFEQFF.

This clone was seen repeatedly, ten times or more. The chain carries TRBV30 and TRBJ1-1, with 11 bases matching TRBD1. J lost 4 bases, V lost 3 bases, and 4 bases had no gene match. Germline CDR1 and CDR2: GTSNPN and SVGIG (reference sequence). The CDR3 has 14 amino acids. The CDR3 region has the DNA TGTGCCTGGAGCAAGGGGACAGGGGGCACTGAAGCTTTCTTT. Amino acid sequence: CAWSKGTGGTEAFF.

The chain carries TRBV18 and TRBJ2-2; unclear D gene. The length of the CDR3 is 14 residues. V dropped 4 bases and J dropped 0 bases, with 6 bases sitting between them. Germline V gene sequence: CDR1 KGHSH, CDR2 LQKENI. The CDR3 loop reads CASSRVANTGELFF. The CDR3 DNA is TGTGCCAGCTCACGTGTAGCGAACACCGGGGAGCTGTTTTTT. The whole variable domain, remainder taken from reference TRBV18 and TRBJ2-2, is NAGVMQNPRHLVRRRGQEARLRCSPMKGHSHVYWYRQLPEEGLKFMVYLQKENIIDESGMPKERFSAEFPKEGPSILRIQQVVRGDSAAYFCASSRVANTGELFFGEGSRLTVL.

V and J are TRBV29-1 and TRBJ1-3; D remains ambiguous. This CDR3 has 14 amino acids. V shed 3 bases and J shed 0 bases, with 9 bases lying between them. Germline CDR1 SQVTM, CDR2 ANQGSEA. CDR3 in amino acids: CSVDGGNSGNTIYF. In DNA, the CDR3 is TGCAGCGTTGATGGAGGCAACTCTGGAAACACCATATATTTT.

V usage is TRBV28 and J usage is TRBJ1-3; D not resolved. Trimming shortened V by 5 bases and J by 0 bases, and 8 bases separated the two germline ends. Per germline, CDR1 MDHEN and CDR2 SYDVKM. The CDR3 spans 14 residues. CDR3 DNA: TGTGCCAGCAGTGTGGTTCTCTCTGGAAACACCATATATTTT. Protein product: CASSVVLSGNTIYF. The variable domain in full, completed from reference TRBV28 and TRBJ1-3, reads DVKVTQSSRYLVKRTGEKVFLECVQDMDHENMFWYRQDPGLGLRLIYFSYDVKMKEKGDIPEGYSVSREKKERFSLILESASTNQTSMYLCASSVVLSGNTIYFGEGSWLTVV.

The V and J genes are TRBV10-2 and TRBJ1-1; 7 bases match TRBD1. V lost 3 bases and J lost 5; bases outside the gene matches: 9. The germline CDR1 and CDR2 sequences are WSHSY and SAAADI. This CDR3 contains 15 residues. Written as DNA, the CDR3 is TGCGCCAGCAGTGAAGGGGGCCTTAAGGCGACTGAAGCTTTCTTT. Translating gives CASSEGGLKATEAFF.

Remarks on this clone: The sample holds other DNA sequences that translate to the same CDR3. The chain recombines TRBV12-5 with TRBJ2-7; D unresolved. The V end was cut by 3 bases, the J end by 3 bases, with 12 bases between. Germline CDR1 and CDR2: LGHNT and FRNRAP. The CDR3 totals 14 residues. CDR3 bases: TGTGCTAGTGGTTTTGGCGGAGCTTTCTACGAGCAGTACTTC. Its translation: CASGFGGAFYEQYF.

This chain joins TRBV2 and TRBJ2-2; weak D call: TRBD2 (5 bases). CDR1 and CDR2 from the germline V gene are SNHLY and FYNNEI. Trimming took 6 bases from V and 0 from J, leaving 14 bases between them. The CDR3 spans 16 residues. The chain's CDR3 is CASRGGVDTNTGELFF. The CDR3 DNA reads TGTGCCAGCAGAGGAGGCGTAGACACGAACACCGGGGAGCTGTTTTTT.

The V gene is TRBV5-6, the J gene TRBJ1-1; D possibly corresponds to TRBD1 (6 bases). The CDR3 length is 13 residues. Per the germline V gene, CDR1 is SGHDT and CDR2 is YYEEEE. The germline V and J ends were trimmed by 4 bases and 3 bases, with 10 bases remaining between them. The CDR3 reads CASSGGADTEAFF. The CDR3 nucleotides read TGTGCCAGCAGCGGGGGGGCCGACACTGAAGCTTTCTTT.

This chain joins TRBV6-5 and TRBJ2-7; possibly TRBD1 for D (6 bases). Germline-derived CDR1 and CDR2 are MNHEY and SVGAGI. The CDR3 length is 14 residues. With 5 bases removed from V and 0 bases from J, the gap between germline ends came to 11 bases. CDR3 DNA sequence: TGTGCCAGCAGTCGGACAGATGCCTCCTACGAGCAGTACTTC. It specifies CASSRTDASYEQYF.

Remarks on this clone: Given a much more abundant clone one base away, this may be a read error. Other DNA sequences of this sample code for an identical CDR3. V is TRBV2 and J is TRBJ1-1; the match to TRBD1 covers 9 bases. Germline V lookup: CDR1 SNHLY, CDR2 FYNNEI. Trimming removed 6 bases from V and 1 base from J; junction bases left unmatched: 0. The CDR3 consists of 13 residues. The CDR3 DNA sequence: TGTGCCAGCAGGGGACAGGGGAACACTGAAGCTTTCTTT. Residues: CASRGQGNTEAFF.

The chain couples TRBV18 to TRBJ1-6; the match to TRBD1 covers 9 bases. The CDR3 sequence is 15 residues long. V trimming: 6 bases; J trimming: 7 bases; junction bases outside the gene matches: 7. Germline CDR1 KGHSH, CDR2 LQKENI. CDR3 sequence reads: CASSRQGERNSPLHF. The CDR3 DNA reads as TGTGCCAGCTCGAGACAGGGGGAGAGGAATTCACCCCTCCACTTT.

In its sample, this clone was seen a few times. The chain is built from TRBV6-6 and TRBJ2-7, with TRBD2 matching 9 bases. V lost 4 bases and J lost 2; bases outside the gene matches: 3. The CDR3 consists of 14 residues. Looked up from germline, CDR1 is MNHNY and CDR2 is SVGAGI (reference sequence). CDR3: CASSFSGGPYEQYF. The CDR3 coding sequence is TGTGCCAGCAGTTTTAGCGGGGGCCCCTACGAGCAGTACTTC.

The chain is built from TRBV19 and TRBJ1-6; D is ambiguous. This CDR3 comprises 12 residues. Germline loops: CDR1 LNHDA, CDR2 SQIVND (reference sequence). The germline V and J ends were trimmed by 4 bases and 7 bases, with 5 bases remaining between them. The CDR3 nucleotides read TGTGCCAGTAGTAAGGCCAATTCACCCCTCCACTTT. Translated: CASSKANSPLHF.

This clone was observed once. The chain has TRBV10-1 and TRBJ2-3; 15 bases line up with TRBD2. V was clipped by 8 bases and J by 3 bases; unmatched bases: 3. The CDR3 has 15 amino acids. Per the germline V gene, CDR1 is WNHNN and CDR2 is SYGVQD (reference sequence). CDR3 bases: TGCGCCAGCGGGACTAGCGGGAGGCCGACAGATACGCAGTATTTT. Translating it yields CASGTSGRPTDTQYF.

This chain uses TRBV28 with TRBJ1-1; D might be TRBD1 (6 bases). Germline CDR1 MDHEN, CDR2 SYDVKM. With 3 bases removed from V and 2 bases from J, the gap between germline ends came to 10 bases. The CDR3 consists of 14 residues. In DNA form, the CDR3 reads TGTGCCAGCAGTTTGGGCAGGGGAAACACTGAAGCTTTCTTT. It specifies CASSLGRGNTEAFF. Supplemented by reference TRBV28 and TRBJ1-1, the full variable domain reads DVKVTQSSRYLVKRTGEKVFLECVQDMDHENMFWYRQDPGLGLRLIYFSYDVKMKEKGDIPEGYSVSREKKERFSLILESASTNQTSMYLCASSLGRGNTEAFFGQGTRLTVV.

This chain links TRBV2 with TRBJ1-5; no reliable D call. The germline CDR1 and CDR2 sequences are SNHLY and FYNNEI. This CDR3 region has 13 residues. V was clipped by 3 bases and J by 7 bases, with 10 bases between them. The CDR3 coding sequence is TGTGCCAGCAGTGAGGAGGTTTGGCAGCCCCAGCATTTT. This translates into CASSEEVWQPQHF.

Of note for this clone: The same CDR3 also results from other DNA sequences found in this sample. The V and J genes are TRBV5-1 and TRBJ2-5; a weak D match, TRBD2 (6 bases). Trimming cost V 2 bases and J 5 bases, with 10 bases left between them. The CDR3 totals 13 residues. Germline assignment: CDR1 SGHRS and CDR2 YFSETQ. The CDR3 spells CASSLGGAETQYF. The CDR3 DNA is TGCGCCAGCAGCTTAGGCGGGGCGGAGACCCAGTACTTC.

The V gene is TRBV5-6, the J gene TRBJ2-3; 10 nucleotides align to TRBD2. Trimming removed 0 bases from V and 4 bases from J; junction bases left unmatched: 8. The CDR3 extends over 17 amino acids. Germline CDR1 is SGHDT and CDR2 is YYEEEE. This CDR3 is CASSLAEREGLADTQYF. For the CDR3, the DNA is TGTGCCAGCAGCTTGGCCGAGCGGGAGGGCCTTGCAGATACGCAGTATTTT.

V usage is TRBV9 and J usage is TRBJ2-1; 11 nucleotides agree with TRBD2. The J segment lost 8 bases and the V segment lost 4 bases, leaving 8 bases of the junction unmatched. The CDR3 covers 15 residues. Germline loops: CDR1 SGDLS, CDR2 YYNGEE. This CDR3 is CASSITSGSPDEQFF. The CDR3 region has the DNA TGTGCCAGCAGCATAACTAGCGGGAGTCCTGATGAGCAGTTCTTC.

This chain links TRBV7-2 with TRBJ2-2; TRBD1 is a possible D gene (6 bases). The CDR3 length is 14 residues. Germline assignment: CDR1 SGHTA and CDR2 FQGNSA. Trimming shortened V by 6 bases and J by 3 bases, and 11 bases separated the two germline ends. The DNA of the CDR3 is TGTGCCAGCAGATCAGGGGAGTACACCGGGGAGCTGTTTTTT. This encodes CASRSGEYTGELFF.

The J gene is TRBJ1-1, the V gene TRBV23-1, with TRBD1 as a possible D gene (6 bases). TRBV23-1 is recorded as an ORF, its role being uncertain. The ends were cut back, 3 bases at V and 7 bases at J, with 15 bases in the middle. CDR3 length: 14 residues. CDR3 in DNA: TGCGCCAGCAGTCAGAAGACGGGACACCGTGAAGCTTTCTTT. This sequence encodes CASSQKTGHREAFF.

The rearrangement uses TRBV30 and TRBJ2-7; no firm D call. This CDR3 spans 12 amino acids. CDR1 and CDR2 from the germline V gene are GTSNPN and SVGIG (reference sequence). Trimming took off 4 bases at V and 5 bases at J, with 12 bases between the two ends. The CDR3 nucleotides read TGTGCCTGGACCATCGAGTACCACGAGCAGTACTTC. It encodes CAWTIEYHEQYF.

The rearrangement links TRBV25-1 to TRBJ2-2; D is undetermined. The CDR3 has 13 residues. The V gene lost 8 bases and the J gene lost 1 base, with 8 bases spanning the gap. From germline, CDR1 is MGHDK and CDR2 SYGVNS. CDR3 in amino acids: CASSPVNTGELFF. The CDR3 nucleotides read TGTGCCAGCTCCCCGGTGAACACCGGGGAGCTGTTTTTT. Complete variable domain (other parts from reference TRBV25-1 and TRBJ2-2): EADIYQTPRYLVIGTGKKITLECSQTMGHDKMYWYQQDPGMELHLIHYSYGVNSTEKGDLSSESTVSRIRTEHFPLTLESARPSHTSQYLCASSPVNTGELFFGEGSRLTVL.

J is TRBJ1-2 and V is TRBV30; D gene ambiguous. Trimming removed 6 bases at V and 7 bases at J, with 15 bases between. CDR1 and CDR2 (germline): GTSNPN, SVGIG (reference sequence). CDR3 size: 12 residues. CDR3 nucleotides: TGTGCCTGCCTCCCTTGGGAGACTGGCTACACCTTC. Residues: CACLPWETGYTF.

The chain employs TRBV7-2 and TRBJ1-1; D is perhaps TRBD1 (6 bases). V was shortened by 5 bases and J by 1 base, with 14 bases between the two germline ends. The CDR3 has 15 residues. Germline CDR1 is SGHTA and CDR2 is FQGNSA. The CDR3 sequence: CASSPWTEQNTEAFF. Written as DNA, the CDR3 is TGTGCCAGCAGCCCGTGGACAGAACAGAACACTGAAGCTTTCTTT.

The chain recombines TRBV7-2 with TRBJ2-3, with D perhaps TRBD1 (5 bases). This CDR3 spans 13 amino acids. Germline CDR1 is SGHTA and CDR2 is FQGNSA. Trimming cost V 1 base and J 7 bases, with 9 bases left between them. This CDR3 is CASSLGWGNTQYF. CDR3 sequence (DNA): TGTGCCAGCAGCTTAGGGTGGGGCAATACGCAGTATTTT.

As regards this clone: This specimen includes other DNA sequences encoding the same CDR3. V usage is TRBV5-1 and J usage is TRBJ2-5; 12 bases agree with TRBD1. V lost 3 bases and J lost 5; bases outside the gene matches: 8. CDR1 and CDR2 from the germline V gene are SGHRS and YFSETQ. The CDR3 sequence is 16 residues long. The DNA for the CDR3 is TGCGCCAGCAGCTCCACCGGGACAGGGGGCCGGGAGACCCAGTACTTC. Protein: CASSSTGTGGRETQYF.

The chain carries TRBV11-3 and TRBJ2-3; 9 bases fit TRBD2. V shed 5 bases and J 4 bases; nucleotides not matched to a gene: 7. This CDR3 has 15 amino acids. Per the germline V gene, CDR1 is SGHNT and CDR2 is YENEEA. CDR3 protein: CASSLSIAGADTQYF. The CDR3, as DNA: TGTGCCAGCAGCCTAAGCATAGCGGGGGCAGATACGCAGTATTTT.